These 10 T cell receptor beta chains were sequenced from one sample in a study of blood T cell repertoires in COVID-19 (dated by TCRdb to 2019 to 2021). The library was generated by the immunoSEQ multiplex PCR assay. What TCRdb holds here is the immuneACCESS table cut down to in-frame rearrangements. Part of the clones is not present; checked against another copy, under half of the missing clones reflect an unresolved V gene, and the others are unexplained. Present in this sample are approximately 360,000 clones, around 89% of which were seen just once. The top ten clones comprise 0.9% to 1% of the sample. Sequenced sample: PBMCs or T cells enriched from blood (not recorded which). The origin of the receptors is a young woman with acute COVID-19.

In DNA form, the CDR3 reads TGCGCCAGCAGCTTGACTAGCGGGGGTTCCGGGGAGCTGTTTTTT. Amino acids: CASSLTSGGSGELFF. The chain employs TRBV5-1 and TRBJ2-2; TRBD2 matches 11 bases. Trimming at V came to 1 base and at J to 6 bases, leaving 2 bases not matched to a gene. Per the germline V gene, CDR1 is SGHRS and CDR2 is YFSETQ. The CDR3 has 15 amino acids. The complete variable domain, with remaining parts taken from reference TRBV5-1 and TRBJ2-2, reads KAGVTQTPRYLIKTRGQQVTLSCSPISGHRSVSWYQQTPGQGLQFLFEYFSETQRNKGNFPGRFSGRQFSNSRSEMNVSTLELGDSALYLCASSLTSGGSGELFFGEGSRLTVL.

The chain carries TRBV6-4 and TRBJ2-1; 9 bases agree with TRBD2. The CDR3 totals 13 residues. Germline loops: CDR1 MRHNA, CDR2 SNTAGT. The J segment lost 9 bases and the V segment lost 6 bases, leaving 6 bases of the junction unmatched. CDR3 sequence reads: CASSPAGGPEQFF. The CDR3 coding sequence is TGTGCCAGCAGCCCAGCGGGGGGCCCTGAGCAGTTCTTC.

The V gene is TRBV27, the J gene TRBJ1-2; D possibly corresponds to TRBD1 (5 bases). Germline loops: CDR1 MNHEY, CDR2 SMNVEV (reference sequence). The CDR3 has 14 amino acids. V lost 7 bases and J lost 0, with 12 bases in between. Written as DNA, the CDR3 is TGTGCCAGCACCCCATGGGGGGCTAACTATGGCTACACCTTC. Translation gives CASTPWGANYGYTF.

The rearrangement joins TRBV4-3 to TRBJ1-5; D possibly corresponds to TRBD1 (6 bases). Looked up from germline, CDR1 is LGHNA and CDR2 is YSLEER. This CDR3 has 15 amino acids. Trimming shortened V by 4 bases and J by 6 bases, and 16 bases separated the two germline ends. The CDR3 region has the DNA TGCGCCAGCAGCCGGTATCCGGGGGGCGGTCAGCCCCAGCATTTT. It codes for CASSRYPGGGQPQHF.

This clone was seen once. The chain combines TRBV7-8 with TRBJ1-2, with a weak D call TRBD1 (5 bases). This CDR3 region has 18 residues. CDR1 is SGHVS and CDR2 is FQNEAQ in the germline V gene. V lost 0 bases to trimming and J lost 6 bases, with 23 bases between them. CDR3 loop: CASSLAPSPDGGMDGYTF. The CDR3 DNA reads as TGTGCCAGCAGCTTAGCCCCCTCGCCGGACGGGGGAATGGATGGCTACACCTTC.

The chain employs TRBV5-5 and TRBJ2-3; 13 bases fit TRBD2. CDR1 is SGHKS and CDR2 is YYEKEE in the germline V gene (reference sequence). V shed 4 bases and J 3 bases; nucleotides not matched to a gene: 5. The CDR3 is 16 residues long. CDR3: CASSQTSGGRTDTQYF. For the CDR3, the DNA is TGTGCCAGCAGCCAGACTAGCGGGGGGAGAACAGATACGCAGTATTTT.

The V and J genes are TRBV2 and TRBJ2-2, with 8 bases identical to TRBD1. V lost 7 bases, J lost 1 base, and 2 bases stayed unmatched. The CDR3 sequence is 14 residues long. Per the germline V gene, CDR1 is SNHLY and CDR2 is FYNNEI. The CDR3 sequence is CASKDRVNTGELFF. CDR3 bases: TGTGCCAGCAAGGACAGGGTGAACACCGGGGAGCTGTTTTTT. The whole variable domain, filled in from reference TRBV2 and TRBJ2-2, reads EPEVTQTPSHQVTQMGQEVILRCVPISNHLYFYWYRQILGQKVEFLVSFYNNEISEKSEIFDDQFSVERPDGSNFTLKIRSTKLEDSAMYFCASKDRVNTGELFFGEGSRLTVL.

This sequence joins TRBV5-8 and TRBJ2-5; D is possibly TRBD1 (6 bases). The germline V and J ends were trimmed by 0 bases and 5 bases, with 14 bases remaining between them. The germline V gene encodes CDR1 SGHTS and CDR2 YDEGEE. CDR3 length: 15 amino acids. DNA of the CDR3: TGTGCCAGCAGCTTGGGTCAGGGGCCGGAGGAGACCCAGTACTTC. Residues: CASSLGQGPEETQYF.

V and J are TRBV7-9 and TRBJ2-5; TRBD1 is a possible D gene (6 bases). Germline V gene data show CDR1 as SEHNR and CDR2 as FQNEAQ (reference sequence). Trimming took 2 bases from V and 3 from J, leaving 16 bases between them. This CDR3 contains 16 residues. The CDR3 loop reads CASSLRSDSLKETQYF. Written as DNA, the CDR3 is TGTGCCAGCAGCTTACGATCGGACAGCTTAAAAGAGACCCAGTACTTC.

DNA of the CDR3: TGTGCCAGCAGTGCGCCCCCATCTAGCGGGGGACGATACAATGAGCAGTTCTTC. It translates to CASSAPPSSGGRYNEQFF. This sequence joins TRBV28 and TRBJ2-1, with 10 bases lining up with TRBD2. The germline CDR1 and CDR2 sequences are MDHEN and SYDVKM. J lost 4 bases, V lost 5 bases, and 14 bases had no gene match. The CDR3 extends over 18 amino acids.